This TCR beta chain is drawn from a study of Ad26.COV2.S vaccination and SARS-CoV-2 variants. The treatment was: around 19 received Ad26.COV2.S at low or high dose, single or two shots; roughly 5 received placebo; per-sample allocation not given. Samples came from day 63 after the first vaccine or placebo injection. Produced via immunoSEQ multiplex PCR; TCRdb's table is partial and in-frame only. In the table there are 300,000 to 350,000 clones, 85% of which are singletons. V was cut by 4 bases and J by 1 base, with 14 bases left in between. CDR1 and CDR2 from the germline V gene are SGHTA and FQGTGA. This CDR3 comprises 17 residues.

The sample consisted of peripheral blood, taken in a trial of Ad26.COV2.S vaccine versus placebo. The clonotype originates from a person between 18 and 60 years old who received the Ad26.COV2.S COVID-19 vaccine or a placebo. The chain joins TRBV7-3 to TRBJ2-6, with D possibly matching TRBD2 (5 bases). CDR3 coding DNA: TGTGCCAGCAGCTCCCCGGTTAGGACTTCTGGGGCCAACGTCCTGACTTTC. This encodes CASSSPVRTSGANVLTF.